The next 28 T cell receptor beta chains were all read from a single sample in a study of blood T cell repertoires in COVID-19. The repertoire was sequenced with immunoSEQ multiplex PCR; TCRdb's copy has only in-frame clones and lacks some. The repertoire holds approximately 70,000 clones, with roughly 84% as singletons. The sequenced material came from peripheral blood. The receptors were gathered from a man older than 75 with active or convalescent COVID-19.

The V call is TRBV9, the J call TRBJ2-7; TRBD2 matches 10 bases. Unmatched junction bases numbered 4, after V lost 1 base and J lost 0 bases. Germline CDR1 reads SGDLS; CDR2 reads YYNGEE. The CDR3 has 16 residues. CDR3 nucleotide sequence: TGTGCCAGCAGCGTATCGATAGCGGGAGGCTCCTACGAGCAGTACTTC. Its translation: CASSVSIAGGSYEQYF.

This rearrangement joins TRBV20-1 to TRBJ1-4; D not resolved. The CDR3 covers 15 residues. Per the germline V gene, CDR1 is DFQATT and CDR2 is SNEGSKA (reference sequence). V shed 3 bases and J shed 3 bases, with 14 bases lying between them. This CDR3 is CSASPGSKANEKLFF. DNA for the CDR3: TGCAGTGCTAGTCCGGGGTCAAAGGCTAATGAAAAACTGTTTTTT.

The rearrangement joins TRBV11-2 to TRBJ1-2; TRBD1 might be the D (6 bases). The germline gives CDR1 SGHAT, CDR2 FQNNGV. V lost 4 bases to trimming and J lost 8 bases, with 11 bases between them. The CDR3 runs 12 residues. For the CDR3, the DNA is TGTGCCAGCAGCTCGACAGGATACGGCTACACCTTC. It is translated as CASSSTGYGYTF.

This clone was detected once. CDR3 amino acids: CASSQDDSGGAYSYEQYF. The DNA for the CDR3 is TGTGCCAGCAGCCAAGATGATAGCGGGGGGGCGTACTCCTACGAGCAGTACTTC. The V and J genes are TRBV3-1 (or the pseudogene TRBV3-2) and TRBJ2-7, with 11 bases fitting TRBD2. Germline CDR1 is LGHDT and CDR2 is YNNKEL (reference sequence). After removal of 0 bases from V and 0 bases from J, the junction contained 7 bases not matched to a gene. The CDR3 is 18 amino acids.

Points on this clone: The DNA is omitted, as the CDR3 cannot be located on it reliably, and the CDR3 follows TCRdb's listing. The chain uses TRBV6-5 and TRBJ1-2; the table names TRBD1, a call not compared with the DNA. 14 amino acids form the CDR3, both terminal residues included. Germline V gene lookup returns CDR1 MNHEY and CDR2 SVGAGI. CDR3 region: CASSTSTGDYGYTF.

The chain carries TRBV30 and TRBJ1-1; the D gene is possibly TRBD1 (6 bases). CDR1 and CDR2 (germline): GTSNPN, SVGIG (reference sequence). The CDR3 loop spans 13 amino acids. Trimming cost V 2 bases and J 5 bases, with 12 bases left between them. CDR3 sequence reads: CAWSSGARTEAFF. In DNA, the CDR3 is TGTGCCTGGAGTTCAGGGGCGAGGACTGAAGCTTTCTTT.

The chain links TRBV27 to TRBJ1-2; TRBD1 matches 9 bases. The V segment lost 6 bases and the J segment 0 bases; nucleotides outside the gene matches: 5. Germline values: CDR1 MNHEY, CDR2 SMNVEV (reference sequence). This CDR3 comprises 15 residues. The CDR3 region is CASSPRDRANYGYTF. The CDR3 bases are TGTGCCAGCAGCCCCCGGGACAGGGCTAACTATGGCTACACCTTC.

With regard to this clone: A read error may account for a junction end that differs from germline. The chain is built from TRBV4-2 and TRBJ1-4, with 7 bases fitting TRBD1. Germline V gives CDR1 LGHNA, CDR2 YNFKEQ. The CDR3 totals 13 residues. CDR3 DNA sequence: TGTGCCAGCAGCCACCAACTCCGGGACAGTTTGATTTTT. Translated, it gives CASSHQLRDSLIF.

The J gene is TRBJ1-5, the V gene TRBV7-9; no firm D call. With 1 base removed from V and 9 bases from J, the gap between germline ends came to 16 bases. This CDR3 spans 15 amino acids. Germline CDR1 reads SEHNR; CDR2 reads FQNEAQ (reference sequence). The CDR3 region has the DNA TGTGCCAGCAGCTTAGGAGGTGGTCACCCTGGGCCCCAGCATTTT. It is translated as CASSLGGGHPGPQHF.

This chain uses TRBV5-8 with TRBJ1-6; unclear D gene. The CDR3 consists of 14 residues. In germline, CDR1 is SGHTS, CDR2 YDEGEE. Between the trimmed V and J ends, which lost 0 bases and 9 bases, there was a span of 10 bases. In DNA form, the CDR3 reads TGTGCCAGCAGCTTGGCAGGATTCCGTTCACCCCTCCACTTT. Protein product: CASSLAGFRSPLHF.

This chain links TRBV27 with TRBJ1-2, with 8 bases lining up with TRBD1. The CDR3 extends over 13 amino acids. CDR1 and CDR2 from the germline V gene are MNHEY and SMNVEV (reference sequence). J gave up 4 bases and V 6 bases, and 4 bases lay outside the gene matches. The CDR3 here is CASSPGGGYGYTF. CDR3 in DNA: TGTGCCAGCAGCCCAGGGGGCGGCTATGGCTACACCTTC.

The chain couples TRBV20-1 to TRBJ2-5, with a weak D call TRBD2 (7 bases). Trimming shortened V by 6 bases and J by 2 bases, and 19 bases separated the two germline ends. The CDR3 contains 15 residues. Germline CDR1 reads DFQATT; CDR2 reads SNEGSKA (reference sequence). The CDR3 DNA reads TGCAGTGCGAGTCCGGGGGGCGCAGGGCAAGAGACCCAGTACTTC. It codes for CSASPGGAGQETQYF.

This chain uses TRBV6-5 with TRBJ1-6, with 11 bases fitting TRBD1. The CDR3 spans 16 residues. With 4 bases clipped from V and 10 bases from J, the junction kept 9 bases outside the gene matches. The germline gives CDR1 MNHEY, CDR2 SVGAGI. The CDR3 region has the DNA TGTGCCAGCAGTTCTACGGGACAGGGGGGGTTGTCACCCCTCCACTTT. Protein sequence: CASSSTGQGGLSPLHF.

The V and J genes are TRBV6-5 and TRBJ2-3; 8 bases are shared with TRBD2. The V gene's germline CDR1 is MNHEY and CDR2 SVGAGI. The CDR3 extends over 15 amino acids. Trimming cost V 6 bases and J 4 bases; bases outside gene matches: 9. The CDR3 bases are TGTGCCAGCAGCCCCCGGGGGGGGAGGGCAGATACGCAGTATTTT. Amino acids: CASSPRGGRADTQYF.

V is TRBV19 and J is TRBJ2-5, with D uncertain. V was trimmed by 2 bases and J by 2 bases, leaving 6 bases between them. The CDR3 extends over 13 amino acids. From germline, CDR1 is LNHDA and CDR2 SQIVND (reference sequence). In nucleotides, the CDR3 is TGTGCCAGTAGTATAATCTTACAAGAGACCCAGTACTTC. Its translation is CASSIILQETQYF.

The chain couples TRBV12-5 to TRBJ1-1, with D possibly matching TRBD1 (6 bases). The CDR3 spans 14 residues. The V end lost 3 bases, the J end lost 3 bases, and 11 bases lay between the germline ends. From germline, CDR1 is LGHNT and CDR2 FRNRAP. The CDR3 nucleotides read TGTGCTAGTGGTTTAACAGGGATTTACACTGAAGCTTTCTTT. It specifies CASGLTGIYTEAFF.

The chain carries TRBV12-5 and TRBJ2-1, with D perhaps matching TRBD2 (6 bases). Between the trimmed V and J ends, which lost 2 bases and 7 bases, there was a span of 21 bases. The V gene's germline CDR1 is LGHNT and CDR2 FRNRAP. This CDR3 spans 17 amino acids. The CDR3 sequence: CASGLMSGGNRRNEQFF. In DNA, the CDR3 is TGTGCTAGTGGTTTGATGAGTGGCGGGAACCGGCGGAATGAGCAGTTCTTC.

The CDR3, as DNA: TGTGCCAGCAGCACGAACGTGGGGGGGTACGAGCAGTACTTC. It codes for CASSTNVGGYEQYF. The V call is TRBV7-2, the J call TRBJ2-7, with TRBD2 identical over 7 bases. V lost 5 bases to trimming and J lost 4 bases; unmatched junction nucleotides: 8. Germline CDR1 and CDR2: SGHTA and FQGNSA. The CDR3 contains 14 residues.

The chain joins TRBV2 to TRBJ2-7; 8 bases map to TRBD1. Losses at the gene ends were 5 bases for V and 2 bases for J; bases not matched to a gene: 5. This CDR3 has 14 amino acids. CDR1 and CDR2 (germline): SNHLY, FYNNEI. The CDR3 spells CASSLGQGPYEQYF. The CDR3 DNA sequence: TGTGCCAGCAGTCTCGGACAGGGACCCTACGAGCAGTACTTC.

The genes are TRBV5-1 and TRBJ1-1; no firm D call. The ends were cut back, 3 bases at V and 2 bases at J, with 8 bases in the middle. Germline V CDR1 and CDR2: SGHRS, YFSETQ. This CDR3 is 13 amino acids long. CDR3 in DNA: TGCGCCAGCAGCTACGACTTTAACACTGAAGCTTTCTTT. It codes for CASSYDFNTEAFF.

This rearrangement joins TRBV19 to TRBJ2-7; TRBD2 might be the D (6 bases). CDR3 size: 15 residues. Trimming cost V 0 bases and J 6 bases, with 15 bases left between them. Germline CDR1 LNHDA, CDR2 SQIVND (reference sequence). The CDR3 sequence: CASSIDGRRAGEQYF. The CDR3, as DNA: TGTGCCAGTAGTATAGACGGGAGAAGGGCTGGCGAGCAGTACTTC.

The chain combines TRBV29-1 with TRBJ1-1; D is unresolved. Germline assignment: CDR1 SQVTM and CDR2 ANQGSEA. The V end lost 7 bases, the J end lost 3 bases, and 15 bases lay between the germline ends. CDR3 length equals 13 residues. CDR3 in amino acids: CSGAGIRDTEAFF. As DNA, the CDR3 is TGCAGCGGCGCCGGGATAAGGGACACTGAAGCTTTCTTT.

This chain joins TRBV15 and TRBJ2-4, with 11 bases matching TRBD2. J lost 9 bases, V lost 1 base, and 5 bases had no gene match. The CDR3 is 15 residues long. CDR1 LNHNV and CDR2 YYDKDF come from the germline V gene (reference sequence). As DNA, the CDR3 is TGTGCCACCAGCAGAGCACTAGCGGGAGTTGTCATTCAGTACTTC. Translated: CATSRALAGVVIQYF.

CDR3 amino acids: CSVRKDRVYEQYF. DNA for the CDR3: TGCAGCGTACGCAAGGACAGGGTCTACGAGCAGTACTTC. The chain recombines TRBV29-1 with TRBJ2-7; 8 bases align to TRBD1. Germline V gives CDR1 SQVTM, CDR2 ANQGSEA. The CDR3 runs to 13 residues. The V segment lost 6 bases and the J segment 3 bases; nucleotides outside the gene matches: 7.

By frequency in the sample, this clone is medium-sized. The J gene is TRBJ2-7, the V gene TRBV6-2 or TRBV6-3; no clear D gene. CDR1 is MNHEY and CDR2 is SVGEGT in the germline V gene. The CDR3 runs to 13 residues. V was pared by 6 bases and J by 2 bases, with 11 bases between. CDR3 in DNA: TGTGCCAGCAGCCCGACTGAGACCTACGAGCAGTACTTC. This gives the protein CASSPTETYEQYF.

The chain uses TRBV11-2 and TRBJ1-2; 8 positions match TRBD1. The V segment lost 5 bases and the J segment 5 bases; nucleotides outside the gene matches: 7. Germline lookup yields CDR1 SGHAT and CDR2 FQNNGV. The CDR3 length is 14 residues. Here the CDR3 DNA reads TGTGCCAGCAGCACTTACCGGACAGGGTATGGCTACACCTTC. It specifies CASSTYRTGYGYTF.

CDR3 amino acids: CASSDGALTEAFF. CDR3 DNA: TGTGCCAGCAGTGATGGGGCGTTGACTGAAGCTTTCTTT. The chain joins TRBV6-4 to TRBJ1-1, with D tentatively TRBD1 (5 bases). Deletions cut 3 bases from V and 5 bases from J, with 10 bases between. This CDR3 region has 13 residues. Germline lookup yields CDR1 MRHNA and CDR2 SNTAGT.

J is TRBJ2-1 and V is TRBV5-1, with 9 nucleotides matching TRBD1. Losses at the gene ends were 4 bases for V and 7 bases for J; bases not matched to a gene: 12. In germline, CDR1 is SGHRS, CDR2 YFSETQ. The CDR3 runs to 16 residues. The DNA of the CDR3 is TGCGCCAGCAGCCCCGGGGGGACAGGGAGGTCGAATGAGCAGTTCTTC. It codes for CASSPGGTGRSNEQFF.